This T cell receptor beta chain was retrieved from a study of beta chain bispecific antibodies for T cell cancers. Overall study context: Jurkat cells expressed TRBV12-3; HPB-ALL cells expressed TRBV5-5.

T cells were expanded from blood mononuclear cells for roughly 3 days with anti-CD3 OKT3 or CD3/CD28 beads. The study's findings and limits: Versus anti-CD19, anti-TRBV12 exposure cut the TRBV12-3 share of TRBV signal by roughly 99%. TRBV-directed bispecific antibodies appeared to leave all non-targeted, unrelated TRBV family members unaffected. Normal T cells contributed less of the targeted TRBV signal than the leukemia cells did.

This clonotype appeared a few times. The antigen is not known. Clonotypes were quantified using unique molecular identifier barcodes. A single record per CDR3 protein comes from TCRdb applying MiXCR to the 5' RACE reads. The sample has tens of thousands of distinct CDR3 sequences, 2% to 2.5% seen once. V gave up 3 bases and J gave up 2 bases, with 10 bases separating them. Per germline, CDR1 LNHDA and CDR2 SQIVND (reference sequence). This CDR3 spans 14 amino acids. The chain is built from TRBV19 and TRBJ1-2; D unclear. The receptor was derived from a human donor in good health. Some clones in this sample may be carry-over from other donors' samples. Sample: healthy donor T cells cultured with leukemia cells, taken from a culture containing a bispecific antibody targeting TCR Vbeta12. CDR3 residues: CASSIRGENYGYTF. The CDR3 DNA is TGTGCCAGTAGTATCCGTGGGGAGAACTATGGCTACACCTTC.